This T cell receptor beta chain derives from a study of cytomegalovirus exposure and HLA in healthy donors. Study results and caveats: Presence/absence results assume similar sequencing depth per donor, which may not hold. Sequencing likely generated an artifact that appeared as a cluster of highly shared sequence variants. In a later analysis, V- and J-gene trimming of beta chains associated with a DCLRE1C missense variant, replicated independently. The only immune exposure information that was available was CMV serostatus.

Notes on this clone: Its antigen is undetermined.

With 0 bases clipped from V and 3 bases from J, the junction kept 7 bases outside the gene matches. Germline CDR1 SGDLS, CDR2 YYNGEE. The length of the CDR3 is 16 residues. PCR involved 60 Vbeta and 13 Jbeta primers. Produced via immunoSEQ multiplex PCR; TCRdb's table is partial and in-frame only. The sample has 150,000 to 170,000 clones, about four fifths seen once. This TCR was recovered from a young man in good health and CMV-seronegative. Source material: PBMCs. The chain has TRBV9 and TRBJ2-3; 7 nucleotides line up with TRBD1. CDR3 in DNA: TGTGCCAGCAGCGTAGCTGGGAACAGGGGTACAGATACGCAGTATTTT. The encoded protein is CASSVAGNRGTDTQYF.